A selection of T cell receptor beta chains follows, all from one sample in a study of beta chain features in type 1 diabetes. The data were produced by immunoSEQ multiplex PCR, yet TCRdb's version contains in-frame clones alone and is incomplete. This sample yields 850,000 to 900,000 clones, of which around a sixth are seen a single time; about 0.02% belongs to the top ten. Sample: naive CD4+ T cells from blood. Receptor source: a young woman in good health. CDR3s leave out the opening cysteine and the closing phenylalanine or tryptophan. A D gene is named only where the DNA matches it firmly.

d_gene	v_gene	j_gene	CDR3aa
TRBD1	TRBV6-5	TRBJ2-7	ASSYPGQGSYEQY
.	TRBV5-1	TRBJ1-4	ASSLGGGATNEKLF
.	TRBV11-1	TRBJ2-7	ASSLPGLLVEQY
.	TRBV7-8	TRBJ2-7	ASSPEVSEYEQY
TRBD1	TRBV11-2	TRBJ2-1	ASSLVFRTGGNEQF
TRBD1	TRBV19	TRBJ2-5	ASRQQGTGGAQY
TRBD1	TRBV29-1	TRBJ2-3	SVEDQEGQAQY
TRBD1	TRBV5-1	TRBJ2-2	ASSPGGAVTGELF
.	TRBV7-9	TRBJ2-2	ASSLVAGRGYPRTGELF
TRBD2	TRBV2	TRBJ2-1	ASTSIWTSPYNEQF
.	TRBV19	TRBJ2-1	ASKVLSSYNEQF
TRBD2	TRBV4-2	TRBJ2-1	ASSHAGGLTVEQF
.	TRBV19	TRBJ2-3	ASSMSRTDTQY
TRBD1	TRBV4-3	TRBJ2-7	ASSQDWAGGLEQY
TRBD2	TRBV5-1	TRBJ2-1	ASSRTSGSVSYNEQF
TRBD2	TRBV5-1	TRBJ2-3	ASSPVASGRYTQY
.	TRBV6-5	TRBJ2-7	ASSYAQGISYEQY
.	TRBV29-1	TRBJ2-1	SVAGSYNEQF
TRBD2	TRBV7-2	TRBJ2-7	ASSPGTSGNYEQY
.	TRBV6-5	TRBJ1-1	ASSGALGTEAF
.	TRBV25-1	TRBJ2-1	ASSPANEQF
.	TRBV7-2	TRBJ1-5	ASSLYRNQPQH
TRBD1	TRBV5-1	TRBJ2-5	ASSYGTGGWETQY
TRBD1	TRBV6-6	TRBJ2-7	ASSYRTGKDEQY
TRBD1	TRBV2	TRBJ1-2	ASRARQGGGYGYT
.	TRBV19	TRBJ2-3	ASMARLGTQY
.	TRBV2	TRBJ2-1	ASRDNNEQF
.	TRBV6-1	TRBJ2-5	ASRGGGQETQY
.	TRBV21-1	TRBJ1-1	ASSPPGGRGMGTEAF
.	TRBV7-2	TRBJ2-5	ASSPQGHGKETQY
.	TRBV4-2	TRBJ1-2	ASSQDLVTANYGYT
.	TRBV5-1	TRBJ2-2	ASTPVRGTGELF
.	TRBV20-1	TRBJ2-7	SASREQY
.	TRBV6-6	TRBJ2-7	ASSDGTSSSYEQY
.	TRBV9	TRBJ2-7	ASSVAGAAGIYEQY
TRBD2	TRBV23-1	TRBJ2-1	ASSPRCSSGNNEQF